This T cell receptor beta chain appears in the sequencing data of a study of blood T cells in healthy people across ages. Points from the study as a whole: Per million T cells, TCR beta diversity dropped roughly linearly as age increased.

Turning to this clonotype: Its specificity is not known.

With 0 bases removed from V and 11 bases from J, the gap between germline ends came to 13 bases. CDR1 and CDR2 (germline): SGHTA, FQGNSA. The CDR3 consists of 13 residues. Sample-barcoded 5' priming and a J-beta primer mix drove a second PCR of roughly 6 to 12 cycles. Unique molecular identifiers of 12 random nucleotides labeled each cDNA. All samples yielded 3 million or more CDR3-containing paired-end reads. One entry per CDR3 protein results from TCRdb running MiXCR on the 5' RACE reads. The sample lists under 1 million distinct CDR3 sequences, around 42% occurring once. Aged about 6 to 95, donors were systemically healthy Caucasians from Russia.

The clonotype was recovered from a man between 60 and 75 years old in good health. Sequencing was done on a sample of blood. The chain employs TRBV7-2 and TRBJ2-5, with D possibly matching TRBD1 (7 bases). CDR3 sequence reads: CASSLAQGTEQYF. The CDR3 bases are TGTGCCAGCAGCTTAGCACAGGGGACTGAGCAGTACTTC.